These 22 T cell receptor beta chains originate from one sample sequenced in a study of metastatic and nonmetastatic thyroid tumors. TCRdb reassembled clones from the PCR reads with MiXCR. The table has some 10,000 clones, roughly an eighth seen once. Each patient went into thyroid surgery without having received any treatment. The source material was blood. The receptors stem from a female donor with papillary thyroid cancer or a benign thyroid nodule (not recorded which). Some clones in this sample may be carry-over from other donors' samples.

By share of the sample, this clone is medium-sized (0.01 to 0.1%). The rearrangement links TRBV19 to TRBJ2-7, with D maybe TRBD1 (6 bases). Trimming pared 3 bases from V and 1 base from J, leaving 13 bases between. Germline V gene data show CDR1 as LNHDA and CDR2 as SQIVND (reference sequence). The CDR3 runs to 15 residues. In DNA, the CDR3 is TGTGCCAGTAGTATGGCCAACAGGGTGTCCTACGAGCAGTACTTC. Its translation: CASSMANRVSYEQYF.

In its sample, this clone was seen many times. The chain employs TRBV14 and TRBJ2-3; D may be TRBD2 (5 bases). The CDR3 is 15 residues long. The V and J ends lost 4 bases and 2 bases respectively, with 13 bases between them. The germline CDR1 and CDR2 sequences are SGHDN and FVKESK. The CDR3 sequence is CASSLGILLTDTQYF. The DNA of the CDR3 is TGTGCCAGCAGCCTCGGGATCCTACTCACAGATACGCAGTATTTT.

This clone ranks as medium-sized. The chain links TRBV6-1 to TRBJ2-5; TRBD2 might be the D (5 bases). This CDR3 has 12 amino acids. Germline V gives CDR1 MNHNS, CDR2 SASEGT. V was trimmed by 7 bases and J by 4 bases, leaving 10 bases between them. Here the CDR3 reads CASNRAGETQYF. For the CDR3, the DNA is TGTGCCAGCAATCGGGCGGGAGAGACCCAGTACTTC.

Many counts were recorded for this clone. The chain employs TRBV5-1 and TRBJ1-3, with 7 nucleotides matching TRBD1. The CDR3 sequence is 16 residues long. Germline V gene sequence: CDR1 SGHRS, CDR2 YFSETQ. V shed 4 bases and J 0 bases; nucleotides not matched to a gene: 7. CDR3 amino acids: CASSHGQAISGNTIYF. For the CDR3, the DNA is TGCGCCAGCAGCCACGGACAGGCAATCTCTGGAAACACCATATATTTT.

Concerning this clone: This may stem from a read error, because a much larger clone lies one nucleotide away. This chain joins TRBV5-6 and TRBJ2-2; TRBD2 matches 9 bases. With 1 base clipped from V and 2 bases from J, the junction kept 6 bases outside the gene matches. Looked up from germline, CDR1 is SGHDT and CDR2 is YYEEEE. The CDR3 extends over 17 amino acids. CDR3 protein: CASSLILAGTNTGELFF. In DNA form, the CDR3 reads TGTGCCAGCAGCTTGATACTAGCGGGCACTAACACCGGGGAGCTGTTTTTT.

The chain has TRBV11-2 and TRBJ1-2; D possibly corresponds to TRBD1 (5 bases). This CDR3 spans 14 amino acids. The V gene's germline CDR1 is SGHAT and CDR2 FQNNGV. V gave up 5 bases and J gave up 7 bases, with 17 bases separating them. For the CDR3, the DNA is TGTGCCAGCAGCCAATTTGTGGGGCCACTTGGCTACACCTTC. Residues: CASSQFVGPLGYTF.

For the CDR3, the DNA is TGTGCCAGCAGCTCACGCGGGAGCCAAGATACGCAGTATTTT. Translating it yields CASSSRGSQDTQYF. The chain links TRBV7-3 to TRBJ2-3, with 7 bases lining up with TRBD2. Germline V CDR1 and CDR2: SGHTA, FQGTGA. The CDR3 totals 14 residues. The ends lost 4 bases at V and 5 bases at J; junction bases unmatched: 6.

In this sample, this clone turned up many times. The chain carries TRBV19 and TRBJ1-1, with D hard to call. This CDR3 has 14 amino acids. In germline, CDR1 is LNHDA, CDR2 SQIVND (reference sequence). The ends were cut back, 6 bases at V and 2 bases at J, with 13 bases in the middle. CDR3: CASRPIFANTEAFF. The DNA for the CDR3 is TGTGCCAGTAGACCGATATTTGCCAACACTGAAGCTTTCTTT. Based on the CDR3 plus reference TRBV19 and TRBJ1-1, the full variable domain is DGGITQSPKYLFRKEGQNVTLSCEQNLNHDAMYWYRQDPGQGLRLIYYSQIVNDFQKGDIAEGYSVSREKKESFPLTVTSAQKNPTAFYLCASRPIFANTEAFFGQGTRLTVV.

This clone occurred many times. This sequence joins TRBV7-3 and TRBJ2-1; perhaps TRBD2 as D (5 bases). The CDR3 runs 13 residues. CDR1 is SGHTA and CDR2 is FQGTGA in the germline V gene. V lost 5 bases, J lost 9 bases, and 14 bases lay in between. The CDR3 here is CASSPTLGGEQFF. CDR3 nucleotides: TGTGCCAGCAGCCCGACTCTAGGAGGTGAGCAGTTCTTC.

This clone showed up many times. The CDR3 region has the DNA TGTGCCAGCAAACCGATCCTGGGAGGGGGTGGGAACATTCAGTACTTC. Its translation: CASKPILGGGGNIQYF. The chain links TRBV6-1 to TRBJ2-4; maybe TRBD2 (7 bases). The ends were cut back, 7 bases at V and 7 bases at J, with 23 bases in the middle. The CDR3 is 16 residues long. Germline CDR1 is MNHNS and CDR2 is SASEGT.

This clone is medium-sized in the sample. CDR3 bases: TGTGCCAGCAGCTTAGAAGGTAGCGGGATTGAGCAGTACTTC. Translation: CASSLEGSGIEQYF. The chain links TRBV11-2 to TRBJ2-7, with 8 nucleotides matching TRBD2. V shed 0 bases and J 7 bases; nucleotides not matched to a gene: 5. The CDR3 runs to 14 residues. CDR1 is SGHAT and CDR2 is FQNNGV in the germline V gene.

This sequence joins TRBV5-1 and TRBJ2-2; tentatively, D is TRBD1 or TRBD2 (6 bases each). The ends were cut back, 0 bases at V and 5 bases at J, with 14 bases in the middle. The CDR3 is 16 amino acids. Germline V gene sequence: CDR1 SGHRS, CDR2 YFSETQ. In DNA, the CDR3 is TGCGCCAGCAGCTTGGGGGCCGGGGGCAAGACCGGGGAGCTGTTTTTT. As protein: CASSLGAGGKTGELFF.

This clone occurred many times. One end of the junction does not line up with germline, which may come from a read error. This chain joins TRBV5-1 and TRBJ2-3; 10 bases align to TRBD2. Germline V gene data show CDR1 as SGHRS and CDR2 as YFSETQ. The CDR3 length is 17 residues. CDR3 nucleotide sequence: TGCGCCAGCAGTTCCGGACTAGCGGAGACTAGCACAGATACGCGGTATTTT. Its translation is CASSSGLAETSTDTRYF.

This clone was detected only a few times. The germline gene is not matched at one end of the junction; a read error may be the cause. V usage is TRBV2 and J usage is TRBJ1-4; the D is unclear. The germline CDR1 and CDR2 sequences are SNHLY and FYNNEI. The CDR3 is 12 residues long. The CDR3 is CAGRGYLEKLFF. The CDR3 region has the DNA TGTGCCGGCAGAGGATACCTTGAAAAACTGTTTTTT.

This clone appeared many times. V is TRBV4-1 and J is TRBJ2-3, with D perhaps matching TRBD2 (6 bases). The V gene's germline CDR1 is MGHRA and CDR2 YSYEKL. The CDR3 contains 17 residues. The V gene lost 6 bases and the J gene lost 2 bases, with 21 bases spanning the gap. The CDR3 spells CASSPLVAVDSTDTQYF. Written as DNA, the CDR3 is TGCGCCAGCAGTCCCTTAGTAGCGGTGGATTCCACAGATACGCAGTATTTT.

This chain uses TRBV6-4 with TRBJ2-3, with D uncertain. Trimming took 2 bases from V and 1 from J, leaving 7 bases between them. Germline CDR1 and CDR2: MRHNA and SNTAGT. This CDR3 is 14 amino acids long. The CDR3 DNA reads as TGTGCCAGCAGTGACGGGTGGGGCACAGATACGCAGTATTTT. It yields the protein CASSDGWGTDTQYF.

The rearrangement joins TRBV20-1 to TRBJ2-3; D is possibly TRBD1 or TRBD2 (5 bases each). The CDR3 loop spans 15 amino acids. Germline-derived CDR1 and CDR2 are DFQATT and SNEGSKA (reference sequence). Trimming shortened V by 1 base and J by 15 bases, and 26 bases separated the two germline ends. This CDR3 reads CSARVRGRYTDTHYF. DNA of the CDR3: TGCAGTGCTAGAGTTAGGGGACGGTACACAGATACTCATTATTTT.

This clone was picked up many times. The V and J genes are TRBV5-4 and TRBJ2-1; possibly TRBD2 for D (5 bases). V dropped 0 bases and J dropped 2 bases, with 9 bases sitting between them. This CDR3 region has 15 residues. Germline values: CDR1 SGHNT, CDR2 YYREEE (reference sequence). CDR3 protein: CASSLVVATYNEQFF. CDR3 coding DNA: TGTGCCAGCAGCTTGGTAGTAGCGACCTACAATGAGCAGTTCTTC. Drawing the rest from reference TRBV5-4 and TRBJ2-1, the complete variable domain is ETGVTQSPTHLIKTRGQQVTLRCSSQSGHNTVSWYQQALGQGPQFIFQYYREEENGRGNFPPRFSGLQFPNYSSELNVNALELDDSALYLCASSLVVATYNEQFFGPGTRLTVL.

This clone showed up just a few times. The chain recombines TRBV19 with TRBJ2-1; D is unclear. V gave up 9 bases and J gave up 4 bases, with 10 bases separating them. CDR3 length: 12 residues. CDR1 and CDR2 from the germline V gene are LNHDA and SQIVND (reference sequence). The CDR3 protein is CARSGSYNEQFF. The DNA of the CDR3 is TGTGCCAGGAGTGGGTCGTACAATGAGCAGTTCTTC. Supplemented by reference TRBV19 and TRBJ2-1, the full variable domain reads DGGITQSPKYLFRKEGQNVTLSCEQNLNHDAMYWYRQDPGQGLRLIYYSQIVNDFQKGDIAEGYSVSREKKESFPLTVTSAQKNPTAFYLCARSGSYNEQFFGPGTRLTVL.

This clone was detected many times. The V gene is TRBV4-1, the J gene TRBJ2-2; the D gene could be TRBD1 or TRBD2 (6 bases each). The CDR3 covers 17 residues. V dropped 1 base and J dropped 4 bases, with 16 bases sitting between them. Germline lookup yields CDR1 MGHRA and CDR2 YSYEKL. This CDR3 reads CASSQGGRGRATGELFF. The CDR3, as DNA: TGCGCCAGCAGCCAAGGTGGTCGGGGGCGAGCCACCGGGGAGCTGTTTTTT.

Comment on this clone: One junction end does not reproduce the germline sequence, and a read error may be involved. The rearrangement links TRBV11-3 to TRBJ2-5; TRBD2 aligns across 8 bases. Germline V gene sequence: CDR1 SGHNT, CDR2 YENEEA. This CDR3 comprises 16 residues. CDR3 protein: CSSSLGRRGVKETQYF. The CDR3 region has the DNA TGTTCCAGCAGCCTAGGTCGGCGGGGGGTCAAAGAGACCCAGTACTTC.

This clone appeared many times. V and J are TRBV7-7 and TRBJ2-7; D call uncertain. CDR3 length equals 15 residues. Germline V gene data show CDR1 as SSHAT and CDR2 as FNYEAQ (reference sequence). Trimming shortened V by 1 base and J by 4 bases, and 14 bases separated the two germline ends. This CDR3 is CASSLDRRPPYEQYF. The CDR3 nucleotides read TGTGCCAGCAGCTTAGATCGCCGGCCGCCTTACGAGCAGTACTTC. The variable domain in full, with the rest retrieved from reference TRBV7-7 and TRBJ2-7, is GAGVSQSPRYKVTKRGQDVTLRCDPISSHATLYWYQQALGQGPEFLTYFNYEAQPDKSGLPSDRFSAERPEGSISTLTIQRTEQRDSAMYRCASSLDRRPPYEQYFGPGTRLTVT.